A selection of T cell receptor beta chains follows, all from one sample in a study of metastatic and nonmetastatic thyroid tumors. TCRdb re-called the PCR reads through MiXCR. The sample has about 23,000 clones, about a quarter seen once. Sequencing input: tumor tissue. The source of these receptors is a female donor with papillary thyroid cancer or a benign thyroid nodule (not recorded which). Some clones in this sample may be carry-over from other donors' samples. The CDR3 runs from the conserved cysteine through the conserved F or W. The D gene is left open where the match is weak. Clone sizes are given selectively: once, few, many, or a class where the clone is expanded.

TRBV2,TRBJ1-2,.,.,TGTGCCAGCAGTGACAGGGATATCTATGGCTACACCTTC,CASSDRDIYGYTF
TRBV6-5,TRBJ2-7,TRBD1,.,TGTGCCAGCAGTTACCGGTACAGGGGTGACGAGCAATACTTC,CASSYRYRGDEQYF
TRBV4-1,TRBJ1-2,.,many,TGCGCCAGCAGCAGTGGTGGGCTCTATGGCTACACCTTC,CASSSGGLYGYTF
TRBV12-3/TRBV12-4,TRBJ2-7,.,.,TGTTCCAGCAGTTTTACGGTACACTCAGACAGACAGCAGTACTTC,CSSSFTVHSDRQQYF
TRBV12-3/TRBV12-4,TRBJ2-5,.,.,TGTGCCAGCAGTCCCCAGGCGGAAGAGACCCAGTACTTC,CASSPQAEETQYF
TRBV11-2,TRBJ2-3,.,.,TGTGCCAGCAGCCGCCTTGCGGTTGGAGGCACAGATACGCAGTATTTT,CASSRLAVGGTDTQYF
TRBV6-1,TRBJ2-6,.,medium-sized,TGTGCCAGCAGGGGGGCTGGGGCCAACGTCCTGACTTTC,CASRGAGANVLTF
TRBV29-1,TRBJ2-1,.,many,TGCAGCGTTGAGCCCCCCGGTAGGAGCTCCTACAATGAGCAGTTCTTC,CSVEPPGRSSYNEQFF
TRBV7-9,TRBJ1-2,.,.,TGTGCCAGCTTGGGGGCCAGAGGTGGCTACACCTTC,CASLGARGGYTF
TRBV6-1,TRBJ1-6,.,few,TGTGCCAGCAGTCACTGGGGGCTAGGGTCACCCCTCCACTTT,CASSHWGLGSPLHF
TRBV30,TRBJ1-4,TRBD1,many,TGTGCCTGGAGCCTCGAGACAGGGATTAATGAAAAACTGTTTTTT,CAWSLETGINEKLFF
TRBV24-1,TRBJ2-3,.,few,TGTGCCACCAGTGATCCTAGCACAGATACGCAGTATTTT,CATSDPSTDTQYF
TRBV20-1,TRBJ1-2,.,many,TGCAGTGCTAGCACAGGGCAGGGTGGCTACACCTTC,CSASTGQGGYTF
TRBV15,TRBJ1-2,.,.,TGTGACACAAGAAGCCGATATCTTAACTATGGCTACACCTTC,CDTRSRYLNYGYTF
TRBV27,TRBJ2-3,TRBD1,few,TGTGCCAGCAGTTTTGCAGGGGGCTACGCCACAGATACGCAGTATTTT,CASSFAGGYATDTQYF
TRBV9,TRBJ2-5,.,once,TGTGCCAACAGCACGACAGGTTGGGAGACCCAGTACTTC,CANSTTGWETQYF
TRBV6-5,TRBJ2-5,.,many,TGTGCCAGCAGTTACTCGAGGAGGCAGGGCCAGACCCAGTACTTC,CASSYSRRQGQTQYF
TRBV18,TRBJ2-1,TRBD1,many,TGTGCCAGCTCACCACGATCGGGACAGGGTAACAATGAGCAGTTCTTC,CASSPRSGQGNNEQFF
TRBV4-1,TRBJ2-3,.,.,TGCGCCAGCAGCCAAGCGGGAGTGGCAGATACGCAGTATTTT,CASSQAGVADTQYF
TRBV19,TRBJ2-1,.,few,TGTGCCAGTAGTATTACTAGCTGGGGGGCGGGGAGAGCAAATGAGCAGTTCTTC,CASSITSWGAGRANEQFF
TRBV20-1,TRBJ2-4,.,many,TGCAGTGCACGAAGATTGGACAGCGGGTACTTC,CSARRLDSGYF
TRBV11-3,TRBJ2-7,.,.,TGTGCCAGCAGCTTACGGGGGGCGAGGGCCTACGAGCAGTACTTC,CASSLRGARAYEQYF
TRBV14,TRBJ1-1,.,many,TGTGCCAGCAGCCAAGTCCCCTTTTCTCCCTCTGAAGCTTTCTTT,CASSQVPFSPSEAFF
TRBV27,TRBJ2-3,TRBD2,many,TGTGCCAGCAGCGGAGGGACTAGCGGCTATAGCACAGATACGCAGTATTTT,CASSGGTSGYSTDTQYF
TRBV5-1,TRBJ2-7,TRBD1,many,TGCGCCAGCAGCTCCGGGACAGAAGGCCACGAGCAGTACTTC,CASSSGTEGHEQYF
TRBV7-2,TRBJ2-5,TRBD2,few,TGTACCAGCAGCTTAGAGTCTAGCGGGGGGCCAGCGTCCCAGTACTTC,CTSSLESSGGPASQYF
TRBV9,TRBJ1-1,.,many,TGTGCCAGCAGCGTAGATGGGTATGGGACTGAAGCTTTCTTT,CASSVDGYGTEAFF
TRBV10-3,TRBJ2-7,TRBD2,.,TGTGCCATCAGTGACTCGGCGGGGGGACGTGGGGTCGAGCAGTACTTC,CAISDSAGGRGVEQYF
TRBV7-9,TRBJ2-7,.,.,TGTGCCAGCAGCTTGCAGGGTCACGGCTCCTACGAGCAGTACTTC,CASSLQGHGSYEQYF
TRBV15,TRBJ2-7,.,.,TGTGCCACCATCAATCTTTGGACGATATCCTACGAGCAGTACTTC,CATINLWTISYEQYF
TRBV9,TRBJ2-2,.,.,TGTGCCAGCAGCGTAGCAGGCGGCGAGCTTTTTTTT,CASSVAGGELFF
TRBV27,TRBJ2-3,.,many,TGTGCCAGTTTAACGGGTGGGGGGACTAGCACAGATACGCAGTATTTT,CASLTGGGTSTDTQYF
TRBV20-1,TRBJ1-2,.,once,TGCAGTGCTAGAGCCCAGACAGCTTCCTATGGCTACACCTTC,CSARAQTASYGYTF
TRBV6-5,TRBJ1-4,.,many,TGTGCCAGCAGTTACTCACGGTCTCCTGCAACTAATGAAAAACTGTTTTTT,CASSYSRSPATNEKLFF
TRBV4-1,TRBJ1-1,.,.,TGCGCCAGCAGCCACCCCGGGGAGGGCACTGAAGCTTTCTTT,CASSHPGEGTEAFF
TRBV4-2,TRBJ2-7,.,medium-sized,TGTGCCAGCAGCCAAGAAGATGGGGGATACGAGCAGTACTTC,CASSQEDGGYEQYF
TRBV11-2,TRBJ2-1,.,.,TGTGCCAGCAGCCCCCGGCACAGGGTAAGGAAGCAGTTCTTC,CASSPRHRVRKQFF
TRBV4-1,TRBJ1-1,.,.,TGCGCCAGCAGCCAAGATCCGGGTAGCGCTGAAGCTTTCTTT,CASSQDPGSAEAFF
TRBV11-2,TRBJ1-2,.,medium-sized,TGTGCCAGCAGCTTAGCGGGGGTTGGCTATGGCTACACCTTC,CASSLAGVGYGYTF
TRBV6-1,TRBJ1-6,TRBD1,.,TGTGCCAGCAGTCCCCTGGACAGGGGTGGTTCACCCCTCCACTTT,CASSPLDRGGSPLHF
TRBV3-1,TRBJ2-2,.,many,TGTGCCAGCAGCCAGGGACCAGCGGGGAACACCGGGGAGCTGTTTTTT,CASSQGPAGNTGELFF
TRBV20-1,TRBJ1-1,TRBD1,.,TGCAGTGCTACATCCGGGACAGGCTCCACTGAAGCTTTCTTT,CSATSGTGSTEAFF
TRBV11-2,TRBJ1-6,.,.,TGTGCCAGCAGCTTTGCCGGGCCCGATTCACCCCTCCACTTT,CASSFAGPDSPLHF
TRBV19,TRBJ2-3,TRBD1,many,TGTGCCAGTAGTGCGACAGGGAGCACAGATACGCAGTATTTT,CASSATGSTDTQYF
TRBV5-4,TRBJ2-3,TRBD2,.,TGTGCCAGCAGCTTGGCGGGAGGGAGCACAGATACGCAGTATTTT,CASSLAGGSTDTQYF
TRBV30,TRBJ2-2,TRBD1,medium-sized,TGTGCCTGGAGGGGGACAGGGGCCGGGGAGCTGTTTTTT,CAWRGTGAGELFF
TRBV6-2/TRBV6-3,TRBJ1-6,.,few,TGTGCCATCAGCTCCTATAATTCACCCCTCCACTTT,CAISSYNSPLHF
TRBV2,TRBJ2-2,.,few,TGTGCAAGCGCCGGGACAACCACCGGGGAGATGTTTTTT,CASAGTTTGEMFF
TRBV11-2,TRBJ2-7,TRBD2,.,TGTGCCAGCAGCCCCTTAGGAAGCGGGGGGTGCTCCTACGAGCAGTACTTC,CASSPLGSGGCSYEQYF
TRBV29-1,TRBJ1-1,TRBD1,many,TGCAGCGTTGAAGCAGGGGGCACTGAAGCTTTCTTT,CSVEAGGTEAFF
TRBV20-1,TRBJ1-2,.,.,TGCAGTGCCAGAGCCGTGCCAAACTTCCAGGGAGGCTACACCTTC,CSARAVPNFQGGYTF